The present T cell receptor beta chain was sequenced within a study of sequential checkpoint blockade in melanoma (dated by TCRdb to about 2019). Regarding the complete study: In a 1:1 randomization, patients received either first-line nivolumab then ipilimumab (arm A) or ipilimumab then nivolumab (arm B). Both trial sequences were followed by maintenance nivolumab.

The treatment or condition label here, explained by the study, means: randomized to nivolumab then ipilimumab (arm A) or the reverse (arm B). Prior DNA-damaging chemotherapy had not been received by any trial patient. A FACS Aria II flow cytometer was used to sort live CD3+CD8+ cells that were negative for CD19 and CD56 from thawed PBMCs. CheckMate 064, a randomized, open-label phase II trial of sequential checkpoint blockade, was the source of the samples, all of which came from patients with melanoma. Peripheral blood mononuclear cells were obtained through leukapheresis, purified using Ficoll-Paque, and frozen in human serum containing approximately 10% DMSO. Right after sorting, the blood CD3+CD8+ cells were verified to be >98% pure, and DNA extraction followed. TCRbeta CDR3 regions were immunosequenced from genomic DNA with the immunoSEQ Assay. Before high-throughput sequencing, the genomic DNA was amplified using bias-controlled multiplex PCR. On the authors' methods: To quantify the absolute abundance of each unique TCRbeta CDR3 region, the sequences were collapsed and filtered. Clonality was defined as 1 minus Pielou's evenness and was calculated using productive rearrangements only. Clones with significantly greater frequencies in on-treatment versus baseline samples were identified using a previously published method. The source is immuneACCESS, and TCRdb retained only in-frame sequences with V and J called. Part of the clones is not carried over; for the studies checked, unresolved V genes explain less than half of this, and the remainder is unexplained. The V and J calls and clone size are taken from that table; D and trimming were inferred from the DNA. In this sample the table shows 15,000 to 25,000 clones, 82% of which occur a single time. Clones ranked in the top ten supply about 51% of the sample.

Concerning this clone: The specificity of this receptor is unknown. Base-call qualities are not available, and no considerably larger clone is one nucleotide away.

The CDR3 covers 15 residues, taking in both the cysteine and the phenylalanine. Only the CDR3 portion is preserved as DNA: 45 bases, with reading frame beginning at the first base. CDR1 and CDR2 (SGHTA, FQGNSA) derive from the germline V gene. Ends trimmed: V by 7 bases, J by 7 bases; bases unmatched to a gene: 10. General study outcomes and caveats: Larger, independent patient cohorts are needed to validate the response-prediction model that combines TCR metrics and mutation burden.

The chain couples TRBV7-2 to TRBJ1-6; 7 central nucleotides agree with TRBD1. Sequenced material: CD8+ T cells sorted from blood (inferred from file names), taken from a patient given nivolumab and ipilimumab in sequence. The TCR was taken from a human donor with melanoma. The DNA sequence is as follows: TGTGCCAGCACCTCCCCGGGACAGATAAATTCACCCCTCCACTTT. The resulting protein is CASTSPGQINSPLHF.